This T cell receptor beta chain comes out of a study of low-dose radiotherapy and immunotherapy resistance in tumors. Whole-study context: The fractionation for Cohort 1 was 0.5 Gy per fraction every 2 weeks, totaling 6.5 Gy. Patients took oral aspirin 300 mg daily for four cycles from cycle 1 day 1.

This CDR3 spans 13 amino acids. The V gene lost 3 bases and the J gene lost 8 bases, with 13 bases spanning the gap. Every donor was treated with nivolumab, ipilimumab, aspirin, low-dose cyclophosphamide and also low-dose radiotherapy. Enrollment required an advanced solid tumor negative for tumor-infiltrating lymphocytes. Alpha- and beta-chain coverage of first-strand cDNA came from TRAV- and TRBV-specific primers. Amplification of TCRs used a constant-region primer and V-primer adapter for 15 to 25 PCR cycles. TCRdb analysed the reads with MiXCR anew, one entry per CDR3 protein. The sample contains roughly 19,000 distinct CDR3 sequences, 74% of which appear only once.

This TCR was recovered from a human donor with advanced metastatic prostate, ovarian, gallbladder or colorectal cancer (not recorded which). This table probably holds off-target reads from a library built for another chain. The chain is built from TRBV12-3 or TRBV12-4 and TRBJ1-1, with D hard to call. The CDR3 loop reads CASSLTGRVEAFF. In DNA form, the CDR3 reads TGTGCCAGCAGTTTGACGGGTCGCGTAGAAGCTTTCTTT.